This TCR beta chain was identified in a study of siplizumab effects on memory and regulatory T cells. V lost 0 bases and J lost 4, with 24 bases in between. Germline CDR1 is SGHTA and CDR2 is FQGNSA. This CDR3 is built from 20 residues. Method: immunoSEQ multiplex PCR; TCRdb's copy keeps in-frame clones and lacks some. Among roughly 100,000 clones listed, 90% to 95% were seen once. This chain links TRBV7-2 with TRBJ2-2; TRBD1 is a possible D gene (6 bases). Sequences were obtained from CD4+ T cells sorted from blood. The receptor's source is a human donor in good health. This CDR3 is CASSLAQFGLQGRSTGELFF. The DNA for the CDR3 is TGTGCCAGCAGCTTAGCTCAGTTTGGGCTACAGGGAAGGTCCACCGGGGAGCTGTTTTTT.